This TCR beta chain was found in a study of cytomegalovirus exposure and HLA in healthy donors. The PCR used 60 Vbeta and 13 Jbeta primers. Measured with immunoSEQ multiplex PCR; TCRdb has only the in-frame clones, and not every one. The table records roughly 130,000 clones, about three quarters of them present only once. This CDR3 has 12 residues. CDR1 SGHTA and CDR2 FQGNSA come from the germline V gene. Trimming shortened V by 1 base and J by 9 bases, and 4 bases separated the two germline ends. The clonotype originates from a human donor in good health. Sequences were obtained from PBMCs. The chain joins TRBV7-2 to TRBJ1-6; D unresolved. The CDR3, as DNA: TGTGCCAGCAGCTTAGGCGCTTCACCCCTCCACTTT. Its translation: CASSLGASPLHF.